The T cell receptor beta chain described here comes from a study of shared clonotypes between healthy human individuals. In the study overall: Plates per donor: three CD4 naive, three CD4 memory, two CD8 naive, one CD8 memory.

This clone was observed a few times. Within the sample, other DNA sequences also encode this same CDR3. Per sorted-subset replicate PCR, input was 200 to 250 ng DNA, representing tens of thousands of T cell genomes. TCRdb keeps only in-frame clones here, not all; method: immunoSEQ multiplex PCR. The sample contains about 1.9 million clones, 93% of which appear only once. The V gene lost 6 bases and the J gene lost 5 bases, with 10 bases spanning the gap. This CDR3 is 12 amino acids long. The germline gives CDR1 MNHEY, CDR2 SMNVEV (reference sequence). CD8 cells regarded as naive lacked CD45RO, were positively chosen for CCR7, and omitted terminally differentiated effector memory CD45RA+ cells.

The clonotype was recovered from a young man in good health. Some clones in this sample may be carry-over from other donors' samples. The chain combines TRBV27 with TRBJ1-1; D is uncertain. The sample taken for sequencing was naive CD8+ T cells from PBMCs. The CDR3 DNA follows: TGTGCCAGCAGCCTGCCCGGGACTGAAGCTTTCTTT. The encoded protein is CASSLPGTEAFF.